This T cell receptor (beta chain) was profiled in a study of T cell repertoires in cytomegalovirus infection. For the study at large: Public TCR beta signatures were indicative of both CMV infection and a matching HLA type.

MiXCR was run by TCRdb on the reads, yielding one entry per CDR3 protein. The sample holds approximately 250,000 distinct CDR3 sequences, around 12% seen once. Germline CDR1 and CDR2: SQVTM and ANQGSEA. The V gene lost 7 bases and the J gene lost 0 bases, with 6 bases spanning the gap. The CDR3 length is 11 residues. This clonotype showed up many times. What it recognizes is unknown. General study findings and limits: Pooled public TCR beta family frequency picked out CMV carriers with the relevant HLA. Dominating the ex vivo response were HLA-C-restricted CMV-specific TCR beta clonotypes.

Sequencing used PBMCs. The gene calls are TRBV29-1 and TRBJ1-1; D gene ambiguous. The receptor's source is a human donor in good health (CMV status not recorded). Some clones in this sample may be carry-over from other donors' samples. CDR3 residues: CSAGLNTEAFF. The CDR3 region has the DNA TGCAGCGCCGGGCTGAACACTGAAGCTTTCTTT. The variable domain in full, with the rest retrieved from reference TRBV29-1 and TRBJ1-1, is SAVISQKPSRDICQRGTSLTIQCQVDSQVTMMFWYRQQPGQSLTLIATANQGSEATYESGFVIDKFPISRPNLTFSTLTVSNMSPEDSSIYLCSAGLNTEAFFGQGTRLTVV.